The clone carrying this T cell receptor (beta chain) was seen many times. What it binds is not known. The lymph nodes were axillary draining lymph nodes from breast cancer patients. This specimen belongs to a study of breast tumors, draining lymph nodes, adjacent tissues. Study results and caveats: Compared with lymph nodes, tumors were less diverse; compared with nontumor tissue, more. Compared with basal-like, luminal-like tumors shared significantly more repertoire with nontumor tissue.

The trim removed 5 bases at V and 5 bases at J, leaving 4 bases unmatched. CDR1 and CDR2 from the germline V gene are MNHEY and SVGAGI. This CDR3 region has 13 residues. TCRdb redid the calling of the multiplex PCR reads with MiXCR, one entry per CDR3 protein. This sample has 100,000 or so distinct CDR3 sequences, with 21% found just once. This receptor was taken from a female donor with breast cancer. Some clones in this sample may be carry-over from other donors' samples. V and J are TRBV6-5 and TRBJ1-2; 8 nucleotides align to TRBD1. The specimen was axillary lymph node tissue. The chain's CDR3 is CASSRTGFYGYTF. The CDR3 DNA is TGTGCCAGCAGTCGGACAGGGTTTTATGGCTACACCTTC.